The T cell receptor beta chain under discussion was sequenced for a study of T cells after yellow fever vaccination. At the level of the study: Any fraction with a low cell number was prepared using SMART-Seq v4 Ultra Low Input. Findings and limits, study-wide: Overall, a small share of clonotypes was seen in both CD4 and CD8 compartments. Reappearing after the booster were most of the clones from primary vaccination (almost 97% CD4, about 88% CD8).

Universal primer sites and UMIs were introduced during 5'RACE template-switching synthesis of TCR cDNA. TCRdb reprocessed the 5' RACE reads via MiXCR and lists one record per CDR3 protein. The sample comprises about 360,000 distinct CDR3 sequences, around 6.4% of which are singletons, and approximately 16% rests with the top ten. A note on this clonotype: Its antigen is unidentified.

CDR3 length: 14 residues. Germline lookup yields CDR1 DFQATT and CDR2 SNEGSKA (reference sequence). V shed 5 bases and J shed 5 bases, with 18 bases lying between them. The rearrangement links TRBV20-1 to TRBJ2-5; tentatively, D is TRBD1 or TRBD2 (5 bases each). The source material was PBMCs, sampled 5 days after the yellow fever booster vaccination. The source of this sequence is a man aged 30-40 years who received the YFV17D yellow fever vaccine. The CDR3 DNA follows: TGCAGTGCTCCCCTTGTTACTAGGGGTGAGACCCAGTACTTC. Translated: CSAPLVTRGETQYF.